Detailed here is one TCR beta chain. It lacks a known antigen. Nothing much larger sits one base from this clone, and base qualities are not available. From a lookup of the germline V gene, CDR1 and CDR2 are SGHRS and YFSETQ. V was cut back by 0 bases and J by 4 bases, leaving a gap of 9 bases between them. The CDR3 runs 14 amino acids, cysteine and phenylalanine included. Only the CDR3 DNA stays, 42 bases, in frame from base 1. This sample's treatment or condition label indicates: randomized to nivolumab then ipilimumab (arm A) or the reverse (arm B). No trial patient had received prior DNA-damaging chemotherapy. On a FACS Aria II flow cytometer, live CD3+CD8+ cells that were negative for CD19 and CD56 were sorted from thawed PBMCs. The samples were obtained from melanoma patients enrolled in CheckMate 064, an open-label, randomized phase II trial testing sequential checkpoint blockade. Peripheral blood mononuclear cells were obtained through leukapheresis, purified using Ficoll-Paque, and frozen in human serum containing roughly 9.8% DMSO. Immediately after sorting, the purity of the sorted blood CD3+CD8+ cells was confirmed to be >95%, and DNA was then extracted.

The sample is drawn from a study of sequential checkpoint blockade in melanoma (dated by TCRdb to the late 2010s). Looking at the study overall: Patients were assigned by 1:1 randomization to either first-line nivolumab followed by ipilimumab (arm A) or ipilimumab followed by nivolumab (arm B). Maintenance nivolumab came after both trial sequences.

The immunoSEQ Assay was used to immunosequence TCRbeta CDR3 regions from genomic DNA. Before high-throughput sequencing, the genomic DNA was amplified using bias-controlled multiplex PCR. The source study handled its data this way. To quantify the absolute abundance of each unique TCRbeta CDR3 region, the sequences were collapsed and filtered. Clonality, defined as 1 minus Pielou's evenness, was calculated using only productive rearrangements. A previously published method was used to identify clones whose frequencies were significantly greater in on-treatment samples than in baseline samples. TCRdb mirrors the immuneACCESS table, restricted to in-frame sequences. Some clones are absent from its copies; in checked studies, under half trace to an unresolved V gene, and the reason for the others is unknown. That table supplies the V and J calls and clone size; D and trimming were determined from the DNA. A total of under 20,000 clones appear in this sample, approximately 58% of them only once. The ten largest clones capture around 17% of the sample.

The paper as a whole reports these results and caveats: Larger, independent patient cohorts are needed to validate the response-prediction model that combines TCR metrics and mutation burden.

The sequence came from a human donor with melanoma. The sample in question was CD8+ T cells sorted from blood (inferred from file names), obtained from a patient given nivolumab and ipilimumab in sequence. The sequence links TRBV5-1 to TRBJ2-3, with a tentative D gene TRBD2 over 5 matching bases. CDR3 region: CASSLGRRSDTQYF. The base sequence is TGCGCCAGCAGCTTGGGGCGGAGGTCAGATACGCAGTATTTT.